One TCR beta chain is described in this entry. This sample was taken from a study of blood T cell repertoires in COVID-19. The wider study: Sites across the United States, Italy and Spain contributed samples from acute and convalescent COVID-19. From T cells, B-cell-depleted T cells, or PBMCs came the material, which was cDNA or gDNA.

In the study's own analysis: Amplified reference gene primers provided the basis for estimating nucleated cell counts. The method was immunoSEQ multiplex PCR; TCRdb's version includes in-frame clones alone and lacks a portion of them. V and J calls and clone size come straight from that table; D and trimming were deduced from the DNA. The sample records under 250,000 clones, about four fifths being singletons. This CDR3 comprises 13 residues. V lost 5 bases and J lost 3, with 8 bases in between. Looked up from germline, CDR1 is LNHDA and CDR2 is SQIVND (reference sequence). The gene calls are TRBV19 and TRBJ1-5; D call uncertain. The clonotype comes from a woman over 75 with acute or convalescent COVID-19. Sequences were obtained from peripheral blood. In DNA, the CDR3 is TGTGCCAGTAGTGACACTGACAATCAGCCCCAGCATTTT. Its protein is CASSDTDNQPQHF.